A selection of T cell receptor beta chains follows, all from one sample in a study of T-cell reconstitution after alpha-beta-depleted transplantation in children. TCRdb reprocessed the PCR reads via MiXCR and lists one record per CDR3 protein. The sample holds 350,000 to 450,000 distinct CDR3 sequences, 13% seen once. This sample comprised PBMCs, obtained from the stem cell graft. The receptors were gathered from a human donor who donated a stem cell graft to a child with Fanconi anemia. CDR3s include the opening cysteine and the closing phenylalanine or tryptophan. A D gene is named only where the DNA matches it firmly. Clone size is stated in some rows and not others, as once, few, many or a class when expanded.

16	TRBD1	TRBJ1-5	many	TRBV20-1	CSASRQGRQSNQPQHF	TGCAGTGCTAGTCGACAGGGGAGACAGAGCAATCAGCCCCAGCATTTT
13	TRBD1	TRBJ1-1	-	TRBV29-1	CSALGQDNTEAFF	TGCAGCGCCCTAGGACAGGATAACACTGAAGCTTTCTTT
18	TRBD1	TRBJ1-1	-	TRBV5-5	CASSFRFRDRVLNTEAFF	TGTGCCAGCAGCTTCCGATTCCGGGACAGGGTGTTAAATACTGAAGCTTTCTTT
15	-	TRBJ2-5	many	TRBV15	CATSREGSAGGTQYF	TGTGCCACCAGCAGAGAAGGTAGTGCTGGGGGGACCCAGTACTTC
15	TRBD1	TRBJ1-2	-	TRBV9	CASSLTGGGSYGYTF	TGTGCCAGCAGCCTAACAGGGGGCGGAAGCTATGGCTACACCTTC
15	TRBD1	TRBJ1-1	-	TRBV5-1	CASSLVNRGNTEAFF	TGCGCCAGCAGCTTGGTCAACAGGGGGAACACTGAAGCTTTCTTT
11	-	TRBJ1-1	-	TRBV2	CASSDDTEAFF	TGTGCCAGCAGTGATGATACTGAAGCTTTCTTT
15	-	TRBJ2-3	few	TRBV28	CASSFGAGQTDTQYF	TGTGCCAGCAGTTTTGGGGCAGGGCAGACAGATACGCAGTATTTT
15	TRBD2	TRBJ2-1	-	TRBV11-2	CASSWSGGYYNEQFF	TGTGCCAGCAGCTGGTCGGGGGGGTACTACAATGAGCAGTTCTTC
15	-	TRBJ1-5	-	TRBV10-3	CAISESLGSNQPQHF	TGTGCCATCAGTGAGTCGCTAGGGAGCAATCAGCCCCAGCATTTT
15	TRBD1	TRBJ2-1	few	TRBV9	CASSLGQGVFNEQFF	TGTGCCAGCAGCCTGGGACAGGGGGTTTTCAATGAGCAGTTCTTC
12	-	TRBJ1-2	many	TRBV7-9	CASSLRDYGYTF	TGTGCCAGCAGCTTAAGGGACTATGGCTACACCTTC
13	-	TRBJ1-1	-	TRBV7-2	CASSLYRPNEAFF	TGTGCCAGCAGCTTATATCGGCCTAATGAAGCTTTCTTT